This T cell receptor (beta chain) was captured by sequencing in a study of cytomegalovirus exposure and HLA in healthy donors (dated 2017 in TCRdb). Some background on the complete study: According to an earlier analysis of several hundred of the donors, 150 million to 200 million T cells yielded roughly 110 million unique TCR beta sequences and roughly 280 Gb of sequence data. About 310 gigabases of sequencing data and 80 million or so unique TCR sequences were included in an early release covering under 650 HLA-typed donors. The genetic ancestry cluster associated with self-reported Caucasian donors included roughly 84% of the roughly 390 genotyped donors. The study aimed to test whether cataloging public T cell receptors could reveal signatures of past pathogen exposure. Using immunosequencing, the study profiled T cell repertoires from about 610 subjects and related those repertoires to cytomegalovirus serostatus. Besides the first cohort of approximately 710 subjects, a separate validation cohort made up of 120 or so different subjects was used. High-throughput TCR immunosequencing, statistical association of individual TCRs with disease status, and machine learning were combined to predict cytomegalovirus infection status. A later analysis re-analyzed previously published TCR beta repertoires from 550 to 700 donors and added high-resolution HLA genotyping to study TCR occurrence patterns. Rather than using new phenotypic data, the later analysis identified candidate immune exposures from TCR beta sequences and from how often those sequences occurred across donors. To decide whether each TCR beta V gene segment behaved as functional or pseudogenic, an earlier analysis of some 570 of the donors relied on high-throughput TCR beta sequencing. Donor age, sex, ethnicity and CMV serostatus were collected together with the repertoire data. In a later genetic analysis, genome-wide SNP genotypes for about 60% of the 666 donors were used, and that subset was treated as a discovery cohort. Every discovery cohort repertoire had been produced on one sequencing platform. Class I and class II HLA loci were covered by the typing at four-digit resolution. Typing coverage varied by locus: roughly 629-640 donors for A, B, C, DRB1 and DQB1; around 560 for DQA1; nearly 610 for DPA1; approximately 470 for DPB1. Roughly five DR-DQ haplotypes were treated as single units for association and clustering because of strong linkage in the cohort. Among some 400 genotyped donors of the cohort, an average of 235,054 unique TCR beta nucleotide sequences were sequenced per donor, around a sixth of them non-productive.

Findings and caveats that apply to the study as a whole: For the cohort, immune exposure information was limited to CMV serostatus. Some IMGT-functional V segments, including TRBV6-2 and TRBV6-3, could not be distinguished by the 87-base-pair reads and were therefore excluded. A further reported finding was that TCR beta sequences accurately predicted the HLA-A and HLA-B alleles for most subjects in the first cohort. A group of highly shared sequence variants was considered likely to be a technical artifact of the sequencing pipeline. Most TCR sequences were observed very rarely across donors, whereas some public TCRs were present in many individuals. Cytomegalovirus status was reported to be diagnosed by the classifier with high specificity and sensitivity in both the original and validation cohorts. In a later analysis, several top co-occurrence clusters were reported to appear linked to parvovirus B19, influenza, CMV and Epstein-Barr virus. Correlated functional status among segregating V segments might reflect linkage disequilibrium, but an unknown experimental factor could not be ruled out. Specific HLA alleles were associated with 15,000 to 20,000 TCR beta sequences at a false discovery rate of 0.05 in a later analysis. Because counts were too low, about 15 rarely observed V segments, including chromosome 9 orphons, were left out of the earlier analysis of 500 to 650 of the donors. In a later genetic analysis, a missense DCLRE1C variant was associated with V-gene and J-gene trimming of TCR beta chains, and the association was replicated in an independent cohort. In a later analysis, HLA-associated TCR beta chains were found to be more clonally expanded and to have lower generation probabilities than equally common non-associated chains. A later genetic analysis reported fewer N-insertions in productive TCRs among donors in an Asian-associated ancestry cluster than the approximately 670-donor mean. When HLA alleles, especially DR and DQ, strongly co-occurred, attributing TCR associations to individual alleles was difficult. A later analysis found that most CMV-associated TCR beta chains appeared HLA-restricted, with HLA associations seemingly driven largely by CMV exposure. In a later analysis, the rate of TCR association differed among HLA loci, with DRB1 alleles having the most associated TCRs and HLA-C alleles having the fewest. The presence/absence analyses assumed that sequencing depth was roughly uniform across donors, and that assumption may not be true. HLA typing was unavailable for some donors at each locus, so association tests used only the typed subset. The cohort was sequenced for TCR beta chains only, and without alpha or paired-chain data the features that could be detected were limited. A few of the identified cytomegalovirus-associated TCR beta chains were confirmed in vitro to be specific for cytomegalovirus antigens. An earlier analysis of around 500 of the donors showed that most TCR beta V segments appeared in productive rearrangements either about 87% or about 30% of the time, which broadly matched IMGT annotations. The study gave a list of 150 to 200 TCR beta chains associated with cytomegalovirus. According to the authors, the approach could potentially be generalized to other disease states and immunological phenotypes.

In total, around 600 healthy bone marrow donors made up the cohort. At the time of sampling, all cohort members were nominally healthy, though unrecorded immune exposures were likely present. The donor was CMV seronegative and belonged to the group of 352 seronegative cohort members. Each donor provided a peripheral blood sample, and peripheral blood mononuclear cells were used for TCR beta sequencing. The Qiagen DNeasy Blood Extraction Kit was used to extract genomic DNA from the blood cell samples. The library was generated by the immunoSEQ multiplex PCR assay. The multiplex PCR relied on a mix of 60 forward primers for TCR Vbeta segments and 13 reverse primers for TCR Jbeta segments. The CDR3 region of rearranged TCR beta genes was amplified from genomic DNA by a multiplex PCR assay. On the Illumina HiSeq System, the amplified TCR beta libraries were sequenced as 87-base-pair reads. Per the source publication's procedure: Across the 500 to 850 repertoires, a later analysis counted 75 million to 90 million unique TCR beta chains, about 10 million of which were shared by at least two donors. Raw reads were error-corrected and collapsed into unique sequences with a nearest-neighbor algorithm that merged closely related sequences to remove PCR and sequencing errors. CDR3 sequences were aligned to IMGT reference sequences to assign V, D and J gene segments. Each retained sequence needed at least a six-nucleotide match to both a V gene segment and a J gene segment. Rearrangements were called productive when the CDR3 lacked stop codons and stayed in frame with V and J; all others were non-productive. Following IMGT convention, CDR3 was defined as the stretch from the second conserved V-encoded cysteine to the conserved J-encoded phenylalanine. In an earlier analysis of just under 600 of the donors, sequences lacking an unambiguous match to a single V gene segment were excluded. An earlier analysis of several hundred of the donors classified V segments as functional when productive rearrangements were above 56.7% and as segregating when the standard deviation between donors was above 5%. A statistical classification framework was built to diagnose cytomegalovirus status from the catalog of TCR beta chain sequences. A later analysis assigned V and J genes by comparing TCR nucleotide sequences with IMGT/GENE-DB human TR gene sequences. The TCRdist pipeline was used in a later analysis to assign CDR3 sequences and most-parsimonious VDJ recombination scenarios. In a later analysis, each TCR beta chain was defined by its CDR3 amino acid sequence together with its V-gene family, and reads without a unique V-gene family were excluded. In a later analysis, fewer than 650 highly shared, low-generation-probability nucleotide sequences were removed to address suspected cross-contamination and a sequencing artifact. In a later analysis, a clonal expansion index was calculated for each public chain from normalized within-repertoire ranks of inferred template counts. In a later analysis, generation probabilities were computed with a VDJ recombination model fitted to out-of-frame rearrangements, and the resulting probabilities were checked against IGoR. Hypergeometric tests were used in a later analysis to score TCR-TCR, TCR-HLA and TCR-CMV co-occurrence, with a repertoire-size bias correction applied to the TCR pairs. A later analysis estimated false discovery rates by permuting HLA or CMV assignments 20 times. A later analysis grouped co-occurring TCRs with DBSCAN, adding TCRdist sequence similarity when clustering within HLA-allele-positive subsets. Repertoires with fewer than 30,000 or more than 120,000 public chains were left out of co-occurrence clustering, as were roughly five repertoires with anomalous nucleotide sharing. In TCRdb, the immuneACCESS table is reduced to in-frame sequences with V and J assigned. These tables do not hold every clone; where another copy was compared, an unresolved V gene accounts for under half, and the others remain unexplained. The V and J calls and clone size are taken from that table; D and trimming were inferred from the DNA. This sample lists more than 150,000 clones; over 70% were detected once. Together, the top ten hold over 3.5% of the sample.

V gives up 5 bases and J gives up 5 bases, and the segment between their germline ends measures 12 bases. CDR1 and CDR2, per the germline V gene, are SGHVS and FQNEAQ. Reading from cysteine to phenylalanine, the CDR3 counts 13 amino acids. The CDR3 DNA has 39 bases and is translated from base 1. Of note for this clone: Its antigen remains undetermined. Base qualities were left out, and no much larger clone turns up one base away.

The sample consisted of PBMCs. This clonotype was sampled from a man aged 50 to 59 in good health and CMV-seronegative. The receptor chain draws on TRBV7-8 and TRBJ1-2, with the identity of the D gene unclear. The nucleotide sequence reads TGTGCCAGCAGCCGGGAGGGCGGATATGGCTACACCTTC. It specifies CASSREGGYGYTF.